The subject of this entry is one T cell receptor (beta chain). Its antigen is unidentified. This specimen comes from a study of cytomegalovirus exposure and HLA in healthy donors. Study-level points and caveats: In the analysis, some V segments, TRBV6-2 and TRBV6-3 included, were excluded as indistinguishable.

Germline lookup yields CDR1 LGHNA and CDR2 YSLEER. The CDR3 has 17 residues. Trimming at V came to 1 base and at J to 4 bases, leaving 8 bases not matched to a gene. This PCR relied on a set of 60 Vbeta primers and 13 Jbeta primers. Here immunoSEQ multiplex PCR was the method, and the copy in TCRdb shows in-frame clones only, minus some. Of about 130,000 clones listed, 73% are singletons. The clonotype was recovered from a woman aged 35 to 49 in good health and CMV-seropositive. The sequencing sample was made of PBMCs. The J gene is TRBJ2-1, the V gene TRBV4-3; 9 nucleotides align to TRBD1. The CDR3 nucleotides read TGCGCCAGCAGCCAAGCTTACGACAGGGGGGGTTACAATGAGCAGTTCTTC. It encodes CASSQAYDRGGYNEQFF.